This T cell receptor (beta chain) was recorded in a study of OX40 agonist ivuxolimab in advanced cancers. Study-level background: Ivuxolimab, which targeted the costimulatory receptor OX40 (CD134), was an agonistic, fully human IgG2 monoclonal antibody. Intravenous ivuxolimab was administered to patients every 2 weeks at six dose levels: 0.01, 0.1, 0.3, 1.5, 3 and 10 mg/kg. Of the 50 or so patients in dose escalation, around 20 had hepatocellular carcinoma, about 15 had melanoma, 9 had renal cell carcinoma and 9 had head and neck cancer. The dose-escalation cohort was roughly 80% male with a mean age of approximately 60 years, ranging from roughly 20 to 80. Patients were allowed to have had prior anti-PD-1, anti-PD-L1 or anti-CTLA-4 therapy, and approximately 40% of the dose-escalation patients had been treated with checkpoint inhibitors. Partial responses occurred in three dose-escalation patients: two with cutaneous melanoma and one with hepatocellular carcinoma. The purpose of peripheral TCRbeta sequencing was to test whether ivuxolimab changed TCR sequence diversity and led to clonal T-cell expansion. The paper reports the monotherapy dose-escalation portion (N of about 54 patients) of the phase I ivuxolimab trial. What the work shows at the level of the full study, not this receptor alone: Low levels of normalized T-cell clonal expansion were also seen in some nonresponding patients. After ivuxolimab, expanded clones were on average more numerous among CD8+ T cells than among CD4+ T cells. The antigen specificity of the clonally expanded peripheral T cells was not determined. In partial responders in the 0.1-3.0 mg/kg groups, normalized peripheral clonal expansion was found to be among the lowest, especially among CD8+ T cells. Clonal expansion of both CD4+ and CD8+ blood T cells was observed from baseline to week 6 at doses 0.1 to 3.0 mg/kg.

A note on this clone: What this receptor recognizes is not known. No base-level quality is on record; no much larger clone is a single base apart.

Patients with a history of autoimmune disease or receiving systemic immunosuppression were excluded from the trial. Peripheral blood for TCR sequencing was collected from all dose cohorts at baseline, on cycle 4 day 1, and on cycle 7 day 1. The samples were taken from a phase I, first-in-human, multicenter, open-label dose-escalation trial of ivuxolimab. Adults with locally advanced or metastatic melanoma, renal cell, hepatocellular, or head and neck squamous cell carcinoma were enrolled in the trial. CD4+ and CD8+ T cells were sorted separately from peripheral blood before TCR sequencing. To sequence the TCRbeta CDR3 region, genomic DNA was isolated from the sorted cells. TCRbeta CDR3 regions were sequenced using the immunoSEQ Assay. TCRdb took this table from immuneACCESS and kept in-frame rearrangements with V and J called. Such tables lack part of the clones; where checked against another copy, unresolved V genes explain under half of the gap, and the rest is unexplained. The sample data list more than 90,000 clones, and roughly 80% of these were observed just once. Almost 1.5% of the sample rests with the top ten.

CDR1 and CDR2 (MNHEY, SVGAGI) derive from the germline V gene. V trim: 6 bases; J trim: 4 bases; unmatched bases: 6. The cysteine opens and the phenylalanine closes a CDR3 of 14 amino acids. Left in the record is the CDR3 DNA by itself, 42 bases read in frame from the first base. The sequence joins TRBV6-5 to TRBJ1-1, with 9 bases matching TRBD1. This clonotype was obtained from an adult with an advanced solid tumor such as melanoma, head and neck, liver or kidney cancer. The sample here was CD4+ or CD8+ T cells sorted from blood, taken in a trial of the OX40 agonist ivuxolimab. The DNA reads TGTGCCAGCAGGGGGGGACAGGGTAGCACTGAAGCTTTCTTT. Its coded protein is CASRGGQGSTEAFF.